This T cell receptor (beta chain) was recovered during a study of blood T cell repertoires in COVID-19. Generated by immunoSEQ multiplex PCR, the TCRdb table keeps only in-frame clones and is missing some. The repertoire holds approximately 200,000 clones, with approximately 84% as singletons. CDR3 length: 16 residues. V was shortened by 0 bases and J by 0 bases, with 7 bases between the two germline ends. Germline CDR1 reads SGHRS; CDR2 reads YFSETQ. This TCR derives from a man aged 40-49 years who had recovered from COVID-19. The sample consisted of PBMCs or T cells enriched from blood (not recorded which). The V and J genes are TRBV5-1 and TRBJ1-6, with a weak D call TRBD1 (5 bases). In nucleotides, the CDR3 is TGCGCCAGCAGCTTGGAGGGGTTCTCCTATAATTCACCCCTCCACTTT. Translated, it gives CASSLEGFSYNSPLHF.